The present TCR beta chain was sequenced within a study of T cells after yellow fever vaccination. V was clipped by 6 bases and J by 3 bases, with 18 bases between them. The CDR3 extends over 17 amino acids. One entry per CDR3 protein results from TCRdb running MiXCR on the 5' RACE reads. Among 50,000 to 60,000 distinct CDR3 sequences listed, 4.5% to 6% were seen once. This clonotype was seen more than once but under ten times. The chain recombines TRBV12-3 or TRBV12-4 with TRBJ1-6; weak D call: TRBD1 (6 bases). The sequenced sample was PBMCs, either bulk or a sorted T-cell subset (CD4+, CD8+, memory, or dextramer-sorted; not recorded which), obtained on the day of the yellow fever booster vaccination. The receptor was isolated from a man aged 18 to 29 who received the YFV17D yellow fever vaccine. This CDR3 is CASSPFSGAIYNSPLHF. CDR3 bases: TGTGCCAGCAGCCCATTTTCAGGGGCCATCTATAATTCACCCCTCCACTTT.